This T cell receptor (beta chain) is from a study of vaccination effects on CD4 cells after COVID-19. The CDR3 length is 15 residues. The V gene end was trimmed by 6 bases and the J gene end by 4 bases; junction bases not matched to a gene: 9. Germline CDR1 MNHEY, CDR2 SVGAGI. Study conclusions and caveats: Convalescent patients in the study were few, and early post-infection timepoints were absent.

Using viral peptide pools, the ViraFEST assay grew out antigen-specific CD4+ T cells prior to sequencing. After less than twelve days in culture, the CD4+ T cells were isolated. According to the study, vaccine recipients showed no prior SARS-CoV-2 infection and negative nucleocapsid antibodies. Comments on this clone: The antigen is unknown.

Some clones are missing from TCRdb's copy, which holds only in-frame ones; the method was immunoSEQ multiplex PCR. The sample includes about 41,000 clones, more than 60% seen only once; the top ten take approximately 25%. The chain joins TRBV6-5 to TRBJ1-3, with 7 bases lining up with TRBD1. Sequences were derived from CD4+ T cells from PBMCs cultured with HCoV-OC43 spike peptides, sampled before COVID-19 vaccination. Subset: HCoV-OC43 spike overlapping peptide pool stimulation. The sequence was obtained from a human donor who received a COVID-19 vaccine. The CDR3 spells CASSRGQAGGNTIYF. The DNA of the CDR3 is TGTGCCAGCAGCCGCGGACAGGCAGGGGGAAACACCATATATTTT.